This TCR beta chain was sequenced during a study of chemoradiotherapy in HPV16-positive cancers. V was trimmed by 8 bases and J by 2 bases, leaving 11 bases between them. Germline CDR1 and CDR2: LGHNA and YNFKEQ. The CDR3 runs to 13 residues. Sequenced by immunoSEQ multiplex PCR; TCRdb stores in-frame clones only, minus some. In the table there are roughly 6,100 clones, under 85% of which are singletons. J is TRBJ2-3 and V is TRBV4-2; D is uncertain. The source of this sequence is a human donor with HPV-associated anogenital cancer. The sample in question was tumor tissue, obtained from a patient who underwent chemoradiotherapy. The CDR3 reads CASGLTTTDTQYF. The CDR3 region has the DNA TGTGCCAGCGGGCTTACTACCACAGATACGCAGTATTTT.